The 10 T cell receptor beta chains below were found in one sample sequenced in a study of blood T cell repertoires in COVID-19. Produced via immunoSEQ multiplex PCR; TCRdb's table is partial and in-frame only. The sample contains roughly 380,000 clones, around nine tenths of which appear only once. The sequencing input was PBMCs or T cells enriched from blood (not recorded which). Every receptor here comes from a woman between 25 and 40 years old who had been exposed to COVID-19.

The rearrangement uses TRBV7-6 and TRBJ1-4; 8 bases map to TRBD1. Unmatched junction bases numbered 7, after V lost 6 bases and J lost 10 bases. The CDR3 contains 13 residues. The germline V gene encodes CDR1 SGHVS and CDR2 FNYEAQ. The CDR3 sequence: CASSYQGAVKLFF. Here the CDR3 DNA reads TGTGCCAGCAGTTACCAGGGGGCGGTAAAACTGTTTTTT. The variable domain in full, completed from reference TRBV7-6 and TRBJ1-4, reads GAGVSQSPRYKVTKRGQDVALRCDPISGHVSLYWYRQALGQGPEFLTYFNYEAQQDKSGLPNDRFSAERPEGSISTLTIQRTEQRDSAMYRCASSYQGAVKLFFGSGTQLSVL.

This clone was recorded only once. The CDR3 bases are TGTGCCAGCAGTGACGGAAACAGGGCCTCGGGGGAGCAGTACTTC. Its translation: CASSDGNRASGEQYF. The chain recombines TRBV6-1 with TRBJ2-7; weak D call: TRBD1 (6 bases). The CDR3 consists of 15 residues. Germline CDR1 reads MNHNS; CDR2 reads SASEGT. V was clipped by 3 bases and J by 7 bases, with 19 bases between them.

The V and J genes are TRBV3-1 (or the pseudogene TRBV3-2) and TRBJ2-5; the match to TRBD2 covers 16 bases. The J segment lost 5 bases and the V segment lost 2 bases, leaving 8 bases of the junction unmatched. The CDR3 has 18 residues. Germline loops: CDR1 LGHDT, CDR2 YNNKEL (reference sequence). CDR3 nucleotides: TGTGCCAGCAGCCAACCCGGGACTAGCGGGAGGGCCGGTGAGACCCAGTACTTC. Translation: CASSQPGTSGRAGETQYF.

The chain recombines TRBV7-2 with TRBJ1-3, with 8 bases fitting TRBD1. CDR1 SGHTA and CDR2 FQGNSA come from the germline V gene. The CDR3 totals 13 residues. Losses at the gene ends were 8 bases for V and 3 bases for J; bases not matched to a gene: 3. The CDR3 region is CASGDRGGNTIYF. The CDR3 DNA sequence: TGTGCCAGCGGCGACAGGGGTGGAAACACCATATATTTT.

The gene calls are TRBV9 and TRBJ2-7, with 8 nucleotides matching TRBD1. J gave up 2 bases and V 7 bases, and 8 bases lay outside the gene matches. This CDR3 contains 14 residues. Germline CDR1 reads SGDLS; CDR2 reads YYNGEE. The CDR3 protein is CASGGQGWPYEQYF. For the CDR3, the DNA is TGTGCCAGCGGCGGACAGGGTTGGCCCTACGAGCAGTACTTC.

CDR3 DNA: TGTGCCATCGGGACAGGGCCCTTGAACACTGAAGCTTTCTTT. Its protein product is CAIGTGPLNTEAFF. The rearrangement joins TRBV10-3 to TRBJ1-1; 9 bases line up with TRBD1. Trimming at V came to 8 bases and at J to 0 bases, leaving 4 bases not matched to a gene. CDR1 is ENHRY, CDR2 SYGVKD, per germline. CDR3 length equals 14 residues.

V usage is TRBV2 and J usage is TRBJ1-1; a possible D gene is TRBD1 (5 bases). The V gene lost 9 bases and the J gene lost 3 bases, with 20 bases spanning the gap. Germline CDR1 reads SNHLY; CDR2 reads FYNNEI. CDR3 length equals 15 residues. This CDR3 is CARDRAGTGDTEAFF. The CDR3 DNA is TGTGCCAGGGACCGAGCGGGGACCGGTGACACTGAAGCTTTCTTT.

This rearrangement joins TRBV25-1 to TRBJ1-2, with 7 bases that match TRBD1. Looked up from germline, CDR1 is MGHDK and CDR2 is SYGVNS. Trimming cost V 2 bases and J 3 bases; bases outside gene matches: 9. This CDR3 has 16 amino acids. The CDR3 region has the DNA TGTGCCAGCAGTGAACACCCCCCAGGGGGAGACTATGGCTACACCTTC. It specifies CASSEHPPGGDYGYTF.

The chain links TRBV19 to TRBJ1-2; the match to TRBD1 covers 7 bases. V was pared by 5 bases and J by 4 bases, with 10 bases of the junction left unmatched. The CDR3 contains 15 residues. Germline lookup yields CDR1 LNHDA and CDR2 SQIVND (reference sequence). The CDR3 is CASSPRDSGRYGYTF. Written as DNA, the CDR3 is TGTGCCAGTAGTCCCCGGGACAGCGGTCGCTATGGCTACACCTTC.

The chain uses TRBV6-5 and TRBJ1-1; D call uncertain. The CDR3 is 13 amino acids. CDR1 and CDR2 (germline): MNHEY, SVGAGI. The V gene lost 8 bases and the J gene lost 1 base, with 11 bases spanning the gap. In nucleotides, the CDR3 is TGTGCCAGCGGGCGACGGAAGAACACTGAAGCTTTCTTT. Its protein is CASGRRKNTEAFF.